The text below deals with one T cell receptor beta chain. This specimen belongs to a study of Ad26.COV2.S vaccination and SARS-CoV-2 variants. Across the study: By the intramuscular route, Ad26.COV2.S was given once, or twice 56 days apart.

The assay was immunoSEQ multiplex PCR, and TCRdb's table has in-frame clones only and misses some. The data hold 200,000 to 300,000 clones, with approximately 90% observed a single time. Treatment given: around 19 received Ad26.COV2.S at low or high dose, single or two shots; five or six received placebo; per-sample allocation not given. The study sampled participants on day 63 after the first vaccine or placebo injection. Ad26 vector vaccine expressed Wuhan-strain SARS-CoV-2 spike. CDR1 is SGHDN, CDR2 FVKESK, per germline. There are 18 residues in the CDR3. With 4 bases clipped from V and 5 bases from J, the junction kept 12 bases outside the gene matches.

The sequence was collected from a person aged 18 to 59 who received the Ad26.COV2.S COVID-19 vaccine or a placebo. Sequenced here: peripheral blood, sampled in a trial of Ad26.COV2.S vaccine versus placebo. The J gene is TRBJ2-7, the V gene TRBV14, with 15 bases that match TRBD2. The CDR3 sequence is CASSLGLAGGPGSHEQYF. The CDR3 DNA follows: TGTGCCAGCAGCCTCGGACTAGCGGGAGGGCCGGGGTCCCACGAGCAGTACTTC.